Below are 27 T cell receptor beta chains sequenced from a single sample in a study of cytomegalovirus exposure and HLA in healthy donors. Generated by immunoSEQ multiplex PCR, the TCRdb table keeps only in-frame clones and is missing some. The sample yields around 150,000 clones, approximately 84% seen once. The sample comprised PBMCs. These receptor sequences come from a man under 40 in good health and CMV-seropositive.

J is TRBJ1-1 and V is TRBV29-1, with a possible D match to TRBD1 (6 bases). The ends were cut back, 7 bases at V and 4 bases at J, with 16 bases in the middle. The CDR3 runs 13 residues. The germline V gene has CDR1 SQVTM and CDR2 ANQGSEA. The CDR3 is CSAYREGGTEAFF. CDR3 in DNA: TGCAGCGCGTACAGGGAGGGTGGCACTGAAGCTTTCTTT.

This clone was detected once. The chain couples TRBV7-6 to TRBJ2-3; 9 bases align to TRBD2. J was trimmed by 0 bases and V by 8 bases; bases with no gene match: 6. In germline, CDR1 is SGHVS, CDR2 FNYEAQ. The CDR3 has 15 residues. CDR3 protein: CASRSTSGSTDTQYF. CDR3 bases: TGTGCCAGCCGCAGCACTAGCGGGAGCACAGATACGCAGTATTTT.

The chain is built from TRBV7-9 and TRBJ2-7, with a tentative D call TRBD2 (6 bases). This CDR3 comprises 16 residues. V was shortened by 5 bases and J by 3 bases, with 20 bases between the two germline ends. Germline loops: CDR1 SEHNR, CDR2 FQNEAQ (reference sequence). For the CDR3, the DNA is TGTGCCAGCAGCCCTTCCGTCGGGACTGGGTACTACGAGCAGTACTTC. This gives the protein CASSPSVGTGYYEQYF.

The chain is built from TRBV7-2 and TRBJ2-7; the match to TRBD1 covers 7 bases. This CDR3 contains 15 residues. CDR1 SGHTA and CDR2 FQGNSA come from the germline V gene. Unmatched junction bases numbered 4, after V lost 2 bases and J lost 0 bases. The CDR3 coding sequence is TGTGCCAGCAGCTTATGGGCAGGGGGCTCCTACGAGCAGTACTTC. Encoded protein: CASSLWAGGSYEQYF.

This chain links TRBV30 with TRBJ2-7, with D perhaps TRBD1 (5 bases). The germline CDR1 and CDR2 sequences are GTSNPN and SVGIG (reference sequence). V dropped 1 base and J dropped 3 bases, with 7 bases sitting between them. The CDR3 spans 12 residues. The CDR3 DNA reads as TGTGCCTGGAGTGGGGGCTTCTACGAGCAGTACTTC. It translates to CAWSGGFYEQYF.

This chain uses TRBV7-2 with TRBJ2-7, with TRBD2 as a possible D gene (6 bases). Germline V gives CDR1 SGHTA, CDR2 FQGNSA. This CDR3 is 14 amino acids long. Trimming removed 3 bases at V and 2 bases at J, with 11 bases between. The CDR3 bases are TGTGCCAGCAGCTTGGGACTTGGCGCCTACGAGCAGTACTTC. It yields the protein CASSLGLGAYEQYF. The full variable domain, with the rest looked up from reference TRBV7-2 and TRBJ2-7, is GAGVSQSPSNKVTEKGKDVELRCDPISGHTALYWYRQSLGQGLEFLIYFQGNSAPDKSGLPSDRFSAERTGGSVSTLTIQRTQQEDSAVYLCASSLGLGAYEQYFGPGTRLTVT.

The chain combines TRBV19 with TRBJ2-7, with 7 bases identical to TRBD1. Per germline, CDR1 LNHDA and CDR2 SQIVND (reference sequence). V lost 2 bases and J lost 2; bases outside the gene matches: 6. The CDR3 is 15 amino acids. CDR3 nucleotides: TGTGCCAGTAGTATAATGACAGGGAAGACCTACGAGCAGTACTTC. Its protein is CASSIMTGKTYEQYF. Combining the CDR3 with reference TRBV19 and TRBJ2-7 gives the whole variable domain DGGITQSPKYLFRKEGQNVTLSCEQNLNHDAMYWYRQDPGQGLRLIYYSQIVNDFQKGDIAEGYSVSREKKESFPLTVTSAQKNPTAFYLCASSIMTGKTYEQYFGPGTRLTVT.

This clone has just a few counts. The genes are TRBV4-3 and TRBJ2-5; TRBD2 matches 7 bases. From germline, CDR1 is LGHNA and CDR2 YSLEER. The CDR3 totals 16 residues. V trimming: 0 bases; J trimming: 5 bases; junction bases outside the gene matches: 9. The CDR3 DNA is TGCGCCAGCAGCCAAGAGGGGGGGATGGTTTCGGAGACCCAGTACTTC. Amino acid sequence: CASSQEGGMVSETQYF.

This chain connects TRBV4-3 to TRBJ1-2; 8 positions agree with TRBD1. The CDR3 runs to 14 residues. J lost 8 bases, V lost 0 bases, and 5 bases had no gene match. Germline V gene sequence: CDR1 LGHNA, CDR2 YSLEER. CDR3 in DNA: TGCGCCAGCAGCCAAGAGGTCAGGACAGGGGGCTACACCTTC. This translates into CASSQEVRTGGYTF.

The V gene is TRBV7-9, the J gene TRBJ2-4; D unresolved. The CDR3 sequence is 13 residues long. Trimming removed 5 bases from V and 0 bases from J, with 5 bases in between. Germline V gene sequence: CDR1 SEHNR, CDR2 FQNEAQ (reference sequence). The DNA of the CDR3 is TGTGCCAGCAGCGCGCTAGCCAAAAACATTCAGTACTTC. Its translation: CASSALAKNIQYF.

The chain is built from TRBV10-2 and TRBJ2-5; 8 bases line up with TRBD1. The CDR3 is made up of 13 amino acids. CDR1 is WSHSY, CDR2 SAAADI, per germline. The V segment lost 11 bases and the J segment 2 bases; nucleotides outside the gene matches: 7. CDR3 coding DNA: TGCGCCTCCAGGGGGCAGGGGCAAGAGACCCAGTACTTC. The encoded protein is CASRGQGQETQYF.

The gene calls are TRBV9 and TRBJ2-7, with 8 bases matching TRBD2. The CDR3 runs 15 residues. The J segment lost 5 bases and the V segment lost 3 bases, leaving 10 bases of the junction unmatched. Germline CDR1 reads SGDLS; CDR2 reads YYNGEE. The CDR3 DNA is TGTGCCAGCAGCGCCCGGGAGGGCCCCACGAACGAGCAGTACTTC. This codes for CASSAREGPTNEQYF.

This chain joins TRBV5-4 and TRBJ1-4; TRBD1 matches at 8 bases. V was clipped by 4 bases and J by 0 bases; unmatched bases: 8. The CDR3 length is 17 residues. Germline assignment: CDR1 SGHNT and CDR2 YYREEE (reference sequence). CDR3 sequence reads: CASSPNPGGATNEKLFF. CDR3 sequence (DNA): TGTGCCAGCAGCCCAAATCCAGGGGGCGCAACTAATGAAAAACTGTTTTTT.

The rearrangement joins TRBV2 to TRBJ2-7, with 11 nucleotides matching TRBD1. Trimming removed 6 bases from V and 8 bases from J; junction bases left unmatched: 9. CDR3 length: 14 residues. Germline CDR1 SNHLY, CDR2 FYNNEI. The chain's CDR3 is CASRNLGTGGKQYF. The CDR3 DNA follows: TGTGCCAGCAGGAACCTTGGGACAGGGGGGAAGCAGTACTTC.

V gene TRBV11-3 combines with J gene TRBJ2-1, with TRBD2 identical over 12 bases. Germline V gene data show CDR1 as SGHNT and CDR2 as YENEEA. J was trimmed by 8 bases and V by 5 bases; bases with no gene match: 7. The CDR3 is made up of 15 amino acids. The DNA for the CDR3 is TGTGCCAGCAGCCGGACTAGCGGGGCTGGGGATGAGCAGTTCTTC. This sequence encodes CASSRTSGAGDEQFF. Using reference TRBV11-3 and TRBJ2-1 for the parts outside the CDR3, the full variable domain is EAGVVQSPRYKIIEKKQPVAFWCNPISGHNTLYWYLQNLGQGPELLIRYENEEAVDDSQLPKDRFSAERLKGVDSTLKIQPAELGDSAVYLCASSRTSGAGDEQFFGPGTRLTVL.

This clone was detected ten times or more. The chain couples TRBV7-2 to TRBJ2-3; TRBD1 matches 7 bases. This CDR3 is 12 amino acids long. V lost 6 bases to trimming and J lost 6 bases; unmatched junction nucleotides: 3. Germline V gene sequence: CDR1 SGHTA, CDR2 FQGNSA. The CDR3 DNA reads as TGTGCCAGCAGTTTACAGGGGGATACGCAGTATTTT. Protein sequence: CASSLQGDTQYF.

In nucleotides, the CDR3 is TGTGCCAGCAGTGAACAAGGGGGCAATCAGCCCCAGCATTTT. It encodes CASSEQGGNQPQHF. This chain links TRBV6-4 with TRBJ1-5; tentatively, D is TRBD1 (5 bases). This CDR3 has 14 amino acids. Looked up from germline, CDR1 is MRHNA and CDR2 is SNTAGT. V lost 3 bases and J 2 bases, leaving 8 bases between the germline ends.

The CDR3 spells CASSERSGVSYNEQFF. CDR3 sequence (DNA): TGCGCCAGCAGTGAGAGGAGCGGGGTCTCCTACAATGAGCAGTTCTTC. The V gene is TRBV10-1, the J gene TRBJ2-1; 7 positions agree with TRBD2. Germline V CDR1 and CDR2: WNHNN, SYGVQD (reference sequence). The length of the CDR3 is 16 residues. V lost 2 bases to trimming and J lost 0 bases; unmatched junction nucleotides: 4.

The rearrangement joins TRBV4-1 to TRBJ2-7; D call uncertain. CDR3 length equals 13 residues. V lost 0 bases and J lost 2, with 5 bases in between. The germline CDR1 and CDR2 sequences are MGHRA and YSYEKL. Here the CDR3 reads CASSQEVAYEQYF. DNA for the CDR3: TGCGCCAGCAGCCAAGAGGTAGCCTACGAGCAGTACTTC.

Turning to this clone: Other DNA sequences from this sample encode an identical CDR3 as well. The gene calls are TRBV19 and TRBJ1-2; weak D call: TRBD1 (5 bases). The V gene lost 1 base and the J gene lost 6 bases, with 6 bases spanning the gap. Germline V lookup: CDR1 LNHDA, CDR2 SQIVND (reference sequence). The CDR3 loop spans 12 amino acids. The CDR3 coding sequence is TGTGCCAGTAGTATAGGGGGCGATGGCTACACCTTC. Translated, it gives CASSIGGDGYTF.

The genes are TRBV7-2 and TRBJ1-5, with 7 positions matching TRBD1. This CDR3 is 15 amino acids long. Germline CDR1 SGHTA, CDR2 FQGNSA. V lost 5 bases to trimming and J lost 2 bases; unmatched junction nucleotides: 6. The CDR3 nucleotides read TGTGCCAGCAGCAAATATACAGGGGGCAATCAGCCCCAGCATTTT. Its protein is CASSKYTGGNQPQHF.

J is TRBJ1-4 and V is TRBV9; maybe TRBD1 (5 bases). The CDR3 covers 15 residues. In germline, CDR1 is SGDLS, CDR2 YYNGEE. V was pared by 0 bases and J by 1 base, with 7 bases between. CDR3 DNA: TGTGCCAGCAGCGTAGGGCAGGGAACTAATGAAAAACTGTTTTTT. This codes for CASSVGQGTNEKLFF.

This clone was seen many times. The gene calls are TRBV5-1 and TRBJ1-6, with a weak D call TRBD1 (5 bases). CDR1 is SGHRS, CDR2 YFSETQ, per germline. This CDR3 has 16 amino acids. V was trimmed by 0 bases and J by 7 bases, leaving 14 bases between them. The CDR3 nucleotides read TGCGCCAGCAGCTTGGGGGCAGGGAACCAAAATTCACCCCTCCACTTT. Its protein is CASSLGAGNQNSPLHF. The full variable domain, completed using reference TRBV5-1 and TRBJ1-6, is KAGVTQTPRYLIKTRGQQVTLSCSPISGHRSVSWYQQTPGQGLQFLFEYFSETQRNKGNFPGRFSGRQFSNSRSEMNVSTLELGDSALYLCASSLGAGNQNSPLHFGNGTRLTVT.

CDR3 nucleotides: TGTGCCAGCAGCTGGTGGAGACGAGAAGCTTTCTTT. Its translation is CASSWWRREAFF. The rearrangement uses TRBV5-5 and TRBJ1-1; D remains unclear. The germline CDR1 and CDR2 sequences are SGHKS and YYEKEE (reference sequence). Trimming took off 3 bases at V and 8 bases at J, with 11 bases between the two ends. This CDR3 has 12 residues.

This chain connects TRBV5-1 to TRBJ2-5, with TRBD1 matching over 9 bases. Germline CDR1 reads SGHRS; CDR2 reads YFSETQ. This CDR3 comprises 14 residues. V shed 5 bases and J 5 bases; nucleotides not matched to a gene: 7. The CDR3, as DNA: TGCGCCAGCAGGCAATGGACAGGGGTCGAGACCCAGTACTTC. This sequence encodes CASRQWTGVETQYF.

The chain uses TRBV27 and TRBJ2-3, with D possibly matching TRBD1 (6 bases). CDR1 and CDR2 from the germline V gene are MNHEY and SMNVEV (reference sequence). Trimming left V 0 bases short and J 11 bases short, with 12 bases between. The CDR3 extends over 13 amino acids. The CDR3 loop is CASSLSQIGGQYF. DNA of the CDR3: TGTGCCAGCAGTTTATCGCAGATAGGGGGGCAGTATTTT.

This rearrangement joins TRBV12-5 to TRBJ2-4, with 8 positions matching TRBD1. V trimming: 4 bases; J trimming: 0 bases; junction bases outside the gene matches: 14. Germline CDR1 and CDR2: LGHNT and FRNRAP. CDR3 length equals 19 residues. The CDR3 region is CASGSSGTGETLAKNIQYF. The DNA for the CDR3 is TGTGCTAGTGGTTCATCCGGGACAGGAGAGACACTAGCCAAAAACATTCAGTACTTC.